A selection of T cell receptor beta chains follows, all from one sample in a study of control samples from healthy donors and cancer patients. Assay: immunoSEQ multiplex PCR; the TCRdb copy retains only in-frame clones and omits some. The profile shows some 130,000 clones, 92% of them singletons. The sequenced material came from blood. These receptors were taken from a man aged 18 to 30 in good health. Both conserved end residues are part of each CDR3. D genes are given only for firm matches.

j_call: TRBJ2-5; d_call: NA; v_call: TRBV5-1; cdr3_aa: CASSEGGSQETQYF; cdr3_nt: TGCGCCAGCAGTGAAGGCGGTTCCCAAGAGACCCAGTACTTC
j_call: TRBJ1-2; d_call: NA; v_call: TRBV19; cdr3_aa: CASSIGGGANGYTF; cdr3_nt: TGTGCCAGTAGTATAGGGGGGGGCGCAAATGGCTACACCTTC
j_call: TRBJ1-2; d_call: NA; v_call: TRBV7-9; cdr3_aa: CASSSWGNYGYTF; cdr3_nt: TGTGCCAGCAGCTCCTGGGGTAACTATGGCTACACCTTC
j_call: TRBJ2-5; d_call: NA; v_call: TRBV5-1; cdr3_aa: CASFGVAQETQYF; cdr3_nt: TGCGCCAGCTTCGGGGTAGCTCAGGAGACCCAGTACTTC
j_call: TRBJ2-7; d_call: NA; v_call: TRBV25-1; cdr3_aa: CASSEGLAYEQYF; cdr3_nt: TGTGCCAGCAGTGAAGGGCTAGCATACGAGCAGTACTTC
j_call: TRBJ1-2; d_call: TRBD1; v_call: TRBV30; cdr3_aa: CAWTFMGQGLRYTF; cdr3_nt: TGTGCCTGGACCTTTATGGGACAGGGACTTCGCTACACCTTC
j_call: TRBJ2-3; d_call: TRBD2; v_call: TRBV3-1/TRBV3-2; cdr3_aa: CASSQAWSSGGESTDTQYF; cdr3_nt: TGTGCCAGCAGCCAAGCTTGGTCTAGCGGGGGGGAAAGCACAGATACGCAGTATTTT
j_call: TRBJ2-7; d_call: TRBD1; v_call: TRBV12-3/TRBV12-4; cdr3_aa: CASRYRGRYEQYF; cdr3_nt: TGTGCCAGCCGCTACAGGGGGAGGTACGAGCAGTACTTC
j_call: TRBJ2-7; d_call: TRBD1; v_call: TRBV4-1; cdr3_aa: CASSQQPSGTASYEQYF; cdr3_nt: TGCGCCAGCAGCCAACAACCCTCCGGGACAGCCTCCTACGAGCAGTACTTC
j_call: TRBJ2-1; d_call: TRBD1; v_call: TRBV9; cdr3_aa: CASSVEGAEQFF; cdr3_nt: TGTGCCAGCAGCGTAGAGGGGGCTGAGCAGTTCTTC
j_call: TRBJ1-2; d_call: TRBD1; v_call: TRBV7-2; cdr3_aa: CASISRQGPLSYGYTF; cdr3_nt: TGTGCCAGCATCTCTCGACAGGGACCCCTTTCTTATGGCTACACCTTC